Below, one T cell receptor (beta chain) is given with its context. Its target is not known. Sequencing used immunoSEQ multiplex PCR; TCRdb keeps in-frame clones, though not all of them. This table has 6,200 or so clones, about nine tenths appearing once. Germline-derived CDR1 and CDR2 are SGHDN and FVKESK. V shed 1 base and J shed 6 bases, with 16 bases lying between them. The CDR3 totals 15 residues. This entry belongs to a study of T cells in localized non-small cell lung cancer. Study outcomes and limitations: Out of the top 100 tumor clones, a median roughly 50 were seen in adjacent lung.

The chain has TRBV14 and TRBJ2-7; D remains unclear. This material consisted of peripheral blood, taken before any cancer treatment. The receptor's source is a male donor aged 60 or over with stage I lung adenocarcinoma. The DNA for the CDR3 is TGTGCCAGCAGCCAAGGCATCGAGCCCTCCCCCGAGCAGTACTTC. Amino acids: CASSQGIEPSPEQYF.